The rows below give T cell receptor beta chains drawn from one sample of a study of CD8+ T cells in alopecia areata. Using immunoSEQ multiplex PCR, the repertoire was profiled, and TCRdb retains in-frame clones only, with some absent. The sample consists of 50,000 to 70,000 clones, 44% of them appearing once. Sequencing input: NKG2D-low CD8+ T cells sorted from blood. The origin of the receptors is a human donor with alopecia areata. The CDR3 runs from the conserved cysteine through the conserved F or W. D genes are given only for firm matches. Where a row states a size, it is once, few, many or the class of an expanded clone; other rows omit it.

CDR3nt,CDR3aa,j_gene,d_gene,v_gene,abundance
TGTGCCAGCAGGCAAATAACAGGGTACCCTCGCGACGAGCAGTACTTC,CASRQITGYPRDEQYF,TRBJ2-7,NA,TRBV28,few
TGTGCCTGGAGCCTGGGGGGCAAGGGCACTGAAGCTTTCTTT,CAWSLGGKGTEAFF,TRBJ1-1,NA,TRBV30,NA
TGTGCCAGCAGCTTAGGGGCGGGACACACTGAAGCTTTCTTT,CASSLGAGHTEAFF,TRBJ1-1,NA,TRBV7-8,NA
TGTGCCTGGAGGGGGGACAGGGTCGTCGATGAAGCTTTCTTT,CAWRGDRVVDEAFF,TRBJ1-1,TRBD1,TRBV30,NA
TGTGCCTGGAGAGGATACAATGAGCAGTTCTTC,CAWRGYNEQFF,TRBJ2-1,NA,TRBV30,NA
TGCGCCAGCAGCGTGGGACTAGCGGTCAATGAGCAGTTCTTC,CASSVGLAVNEQFF,TRBJ2-1,TRBD2,TRBV5-1,few
TGTGCTAGCAGCTTACTGGACCAAGAGACCCAGTACTTC,CASSLLDQETQYF,TRBJ2-5,NA,TRBV7-7,few
TGTGCCAGCAGCTTGGGCAGGGGTGGCTCTGGGGCCAACGTCCTGACTTTC,CASSLGRGGSGANVLTF,TRBJ2-6,NA,TRBV7-2,NA
TGTGTGACTAGCGACTCCTACAATGAGCAGTTCTTC,CVTSDSYNEQFF,TRBJ2-1,TRBD2,TRBV19,few
TGTGCCAGCAGTGGGCTAGCGGACCAAGAGACCCAGTACTTC,CASSGLADQETQYF,TRBJ2-5,TRBD2,TRBV7-3,NA
TGTGCCAGCAGCCAAGATTGGCGGGGGTGGAACAATGAGCAGTTCTTC,CASSQDWRGWNNEQFF,TRBJ2-1,TRBD2,TRBV14,few
TGCGCCAGCAGCCTTTCCTACGGGGCCCCTGAGCAGTTCTTC,CASSLSYGAPEQFF,TRBJ2-1,NA,TRBV4-3,few
TGCGCCAGCAGCCCCGTCGGACAGGGAGGACTGTTCGCTTTCTTT,CASSPVGQGGLFAFF,TRBJ1-1,TRBD1,TRBV5-1,NA
TGTGCCAGCAGCTTGGGAGTTTGGTTAGAAAATGAGCAGTTCTTC,CASSLGVWLENEQFF,TRBJ2-1,NA,TRBV7-9,few
TGTGCCAGCAGCGAAGTCCTAGCGGGGTCCTACGAGCAGTACTTC,CASSEVLAGSYEQYF,TRBJ2-7,TRBD2,TRBV4-2,NA
TGTGCCAGCAGCCCCTCGAGCAGGGACGGCTATGGCTACACCTTC,CASSPSSRDGYGYTF,TRBJ1-2,NA,TRBV7-8,NA
TGCAGCGTTGCCGGACGACAGGGGGCTAACTACGAGCAGTACTTC,CSVAGRQGANYEQYF,TRBJ2-7,TRBD1,TRBV29-1,few
TGCAGCGTTGTATGGGGCTACAATGAGCAGTTCTTC,CSVVWGYNEQFF,TRBJ2-1,NA,TRBV29-1,few
TGCGCCAGCAGCTTGTGGCAGGGGGACACTGAAGCTTTCTTT,CASSLWQGDTEAFF,TRBJ1-1,TRBD1,TRBV5-1,NA
TGTGCCAGCAGTTACGATGCTACAGGGTACAGGGAGCTGTTTTTT,CASSYDATGYRELFF,TRBJ2-2,NA,TRBV6-6,few
TGTGCCAGCAGTTCTGTAGCTAGCGGGATCTACGAGCAGTACTTC,CASSSVASGIYEQYF,TRBJ2-7,TRBD2,TRBV27,NA
TGTGCCAGCAGTTGGGGACTAGACGAGGGTGAGCAGTTCTTC,CASSWGLDEGEQFF,TRBJ2-1,TRBD2,TRBV28,NA
TGTGCCAGCAGCCCGGGACCGCCTCGTGAGCCCCAGCATTTT,CASSPGPPREPQHF,TRBJ1-5,NA,TRBV9,many
TGTGCCAGCAGCGTAGGAGAGACTAGGGGGGGTGAGCAGTTCTTC,CASSVGETRGGEQFF,TRBJ2-1,NA,TRBV9,few
TGTGCCAACCGAGGACCCCGGGCCACAGATACGCAGTATTTT,CANRGPRATDTQYF,TRBJ2-3,NA,TRBV6-1,NA
TGTGCCAGCAGCTTGGACAGAGATGTGCGTGGCTACACCTTC,CASSLDRDVRGYTF,TRBJ1-2,NA,TRBV5-6,NA
TGCAGCGTTGTCCCCAGGGGGGGACAAGAGACCCAGTACTTC,CSVVPRGGQETQYF,TRBJ2-5,NA,TRBV29-1,few
TGTGCCAGCAGCTACCCGGCGGGAGGTTGGAATGAGCAGTTCTTC,CASSYPAGGWNEQFF,TRBJ2-1,TRBD2,TRBV7-9,few
TGTGCCAGCAGTTTATTCCCGCGGGGGACGGGTCAGCCCCAGCATTTT,CASSLFPRGTGQPQHF,TRBJ1-5,NA,TRBV28,NA
TGCAGCGGGACGGCGAACACTGAAGCTTTCTTT,CSGTANTEAFF,TRBJ1-1,NA,TRBV29-1,NA
TGCGCCAGCAGCTTGAGGCGGGGGATGAGCTCCTACAATGAGCAGTTCTTC,CASSLRRGMSSYNEQFF,TRBJ2-1,TRBD2,TRBV5-1,few
TGTGCCAGCAGCTCGGAGACAGGGGCACTCTACGAGCAGTACTTC,CASSSETGALYEQYF,TRBJ2-7,TRBD1,TRBV7-6,NA